Listed here are 20 T cell receptor beta chains from one sample, sequenced in a study of cytomegalovirus exposure and HLA in healthy donors. PCR was performed using 60 Vbeta and 13 Jbeta primers. Produced via immunoSEQ multiplex PCR; TCRdb's table is partial and in-frame only. The repertoire holds 130,000 or so clones, with around 84% as singletons. The sequenced sample was PBMCs. The receptors originated from a woman under 30 in good health and CMV-seropositive.

Of note for this clone: One junction end does not reproduce the germline sequence, and a read error may be involved. J is TRBJ2-1 and V is TRBV7-7; 9 bases are a match to TRBD2. Looked up from germline, CDR1 is SSHAT and CDR2 is FNYEAQ (reference sequence). This CDR3 spans 14 amino acids. The CDR3 reads CASSPTAGGDEQFF. The DNA of the CDR3 is TGTGCTAGCAGCCCGACTGCGGGGGGGGATGAGCAGTTCTTC.

The V call is TRBV5-7, the J call TRBJ2-2; tentative D call: TRBD1 (5 bases). TRBV5-7 is treated as an ORF (open reading frame) with a function not yet certain. Deletions cut 0 bases from V and 8 bases from J, with 14 bases between. The CDR3 consists of 15 residues. DNA for the CDR3: TGTGCCAGCAGCTTGGGCGGCAGGGCGCCTGGGGAGCTGTTTTTT. Translating it yields CASSLGGRAPGELFF.

Remarks on this clone: Different DNA sequences within this sample yield the same CDR3. The V gene is TRBV5-1, the J gene TRBJ2-2; D may be TRBD2 (7 bases). Per the germline V gene, CDR1 is SGHRS and CDR2 is YFSETQ. The CDR3 totals 16 residues. The ends were cut back, 2 bases at V and 5 bases at J, with 16 bases in the middle. CDR3 amino acids: CASSLEAGASTGELFF. The CDR3 coding sequence is TGCGCCAGCAGCTTAGAGGCGGGGGCGAGTACCGGGGAGCTGTTTTTT.

This clone has only one observation. The gene calls are TRBV10-3 and TRBJ2-1, with D possibly matching TRBD1 (5 bases). V dropped 3 bases and J dropped 8 bases, with 11 bases sitting between them. The CDR3 spans 13 residues. Germline CDR1 is ENHRY and CDR2 is SYGVKD. In nucleotides, the CDR3 is TGTGCCATCAGTGAACATCAGGGTCATGAGCAGTTCTTC. Its protein is CAISEHQGHEQFF.

The chain uses TRBV5-4 and TRBJ2-3; possibly TRBD2 for D (6 bases). This CDR3 spans 15 amino acids. Trimming left V 5 bases short and J 0 bases short, with 13 bases between. Germline V CDR1 and CDR2: SGHNT, YYREEE (reference sequence). In DNA, the CDR3 is TGTGCCAGCAGAGTGGGGGGAGCTAGCACAGATACGCAGTATTTT. It translates to CASRVGGASTDTQYF.

The rearrangement joins TRBV5-4 to TRBJ2-2; D might be TRBD2 (7 bases). The CDR3 covers 15 residues. Germline CDR1 SGHNT, CDR2 YYREEE (reference sequence). The ends were cut back, 4 bases at V and 7 bases at J, with 17 bases in the middle. CDR3 sequence (DNA): TGTGCCAGCAGCGCCCCTGGGGGGGCCGTCGGGGAGCTGTTTTTT. It specifies CASSAPGGAVGELFF.

The rearrangement links TRBV6-6 to TRBJ2-1; TRBD2 aligns across 8 bases. Germline-derived CDR1 and CDR2 are MNHNY and SVGAGI (reference sequence). The CDR3 covers 13 residues. The V segment lost 6 bases and the J segment 6 bases; nucleotides outside the gene matches: 4. The CDR3 loop reads CASSPGTSNEQFF. The CDR3 region has the DNA TGTGCCAGCAGCCCGGGGACTAGCAATGAGCAGTTCTTC.

The chain uses TRBV19 and TRBJ1-3; no clear D gene. Trimming took 4 bases from V and 0 from J, leaving 10 bases between them. This CDR3 region has 15 residues. Germline V gives CDR1 LNHDA, CDR2 SQIVND (reference sequence). The CDR3 reads CASSRGRLSGNTIYF. CDR3 DNA sequence: TGTGCCAGTAGTAGAGGGCGACTCTCTGGAAACACCATATATTTT.

The chain couples TRBV4-1 to TRBJ1-5; the D gene is possibly TRBD1 (6 bases). CDR3 length: 15 amino acids. V lost 0 bases and J 4 bases, leaving 10 bases between the germline ends. Germline V gene data show CDR1 as MGHRA and CDR2 as YSYEKL. The CDR3 coding sequence is TGCGCCAGCAGCCAAGAAGCGCAGGGGAATCAGCCCCAGCATTTT. Residues: CASSQEAQGNQPQHF.

The gene calls are TRBV4-1 and TRBJ1-5; 7 bases match TRBD1. The CDR3 loop spans 15 amino acids. Looked up from germline, CDR1 is MGHRA and CDR2 is YSYEKL. The ends lost 2 bases at V and 4 bases at J; junction bases unmatched: 5. This CDR3 reads CASSQFQGGNQPQHF. DNA of the CDR3: TGCGCCAGCAGCCAATTCCAGGGGGGAAATCAGCCCCAGCATTTT.

This sequence joins TRBV5-1 and TRBJ2-3; the D gene is possibly TRBD1 (6 bases). Per germline, CDR1 SGHRS and CDR2 YFSETQ. The V and J ends lost 3 bases and 0 bases respectively, with 11 bases between them. The CDR3 has 15 residues. CDR3 sequence: CASSYGTTSTDTQYF. CDR3 in DNA: TGCGCCAGCAGCTACGGGACAACTAGCACAGATACGCAGTATTTT.

The chain employs TRBV7-3 and TRBJ2-3, with a possible D match to TRBD2 (5 bases). The CDR3 sequence is 14 residues long. Trimming cost V 4 bases and J 6 bases, with 14 bases left between them. Germline lookup yields CDR1 SGHTA and CDR2 FQGTGA. Here the CDR3 reads CASSYGEKKDTQYF. The CDR3 DNA sequence: TGTGCCAGCAGCTACGGGGAGAAAAAGGATACGCAGTATTTT.

V gene TRBV6-4 combines with J gene TRBJ1-6; D gene ambiguous. V was clipped by 4 bases and J by 5 bases, with 12 bases between them. Germline V gives CDR1 MRHNA, CDR2 SNTAGT. The CDR3 has 15 residues. The CDR3 bases are TGTGCCAGCAGTGTAGAGCCGGTTAATAATTCACCCCTCCACTTT. This translates into CASSVEPVNNSPLHF.

V and J are TRBV6-6 and TRBJ2-7; D is possibly TRBD2 (6 bases). The ends were cut back, 2 bases at V and 0 bases at J, with 8 bases in the middle. This CDR3 has 14 residues. Germline CDR1 and CDR2: MNHNY and SVGAGI (reference sequence). CDR3 sequence: CASSYLGGSYEQYF. CDR3 sequence (DNA): TGTGCCAGCAGTTACCTGGGGGGCTCCTACGAGCAGTACTTC.

The genes are TRBV27 and TRBJ2-1; 8 nucleotides match TRBD2. The V and J ends lost 5 bases and 4 bases, in that order; junction bases with no gene match: 7. The CDR3 totals 15 residues. Germline V lookup: CDR1 MNHEY, CDR2 SMNVEV (reference sequence). CDR3 protein: CASSQAAGGYNEQFF. CDR3 DNA: TGTGCCAGCAGTCAAGCGGCGGGGGGATACAATGAGCAGTTCTTC.

V usage is TRBV27 and J usage is TRBJ1-5; 7 nucleotides line up with TRBD1. CDR3 length: 13 residues. J lost 10 bases, V lost 4 bases, and 7 bases had no gene match. Germline-derived CDR1 and CDR2 are MNHEY and SMNVEV (reference sequence). This chain's CDR3 is CASSSTGLRPQHF. Here the CDR3 DNA reads TGTGCCAGCAGTTCGACAGGGCTAAGACCCCAGCATTTT.

The J gene is TRBJ2-7, the V gene TRBV28, with 9 bases aligning to TRBD1. V gave up 7 bases and J gave up 2 bases; unmatched junction bases: 9. Germline V gene lookup returns CDR1 MDHEN and CDR2 SYDVKM. CDR3 length equals 15 residues. Here the CDR3 reads CASIGTGQSPYEQYF. The CDR3 nucleotides are TGTGCCAGCATAGGGACAGGGCAAAGTCCCTACGAGCAGTACTTC.

The V gene is TRBV4-1, the J gene TRBJ1-5; D call uncertain. This CDR3 contains 14 residues. Between the trimmed V and J ends, which lost 2 bases and 0 bases, there was a span of 5 bases. The V gene's germline CDR1 is MGHRA and CDR2 YSYEKL. The CDR3 here is CASSQLYSNQPQHF. For the CDR3, the DNA is TGCGCCAGCAGCCAACTATATAGCAATCAGCCCCAGCATTTT.

The chain recombines TRBV5-6 with TRBJ2-3; D may be TRBD2 (6 bases). CDR3 size: 13 residues. Trimming took 7 bases from V and 5 from J, leaving 14 bases between them. The germline CDR1 and CDR2 sequences are SGHDT and YYEEEE. The CDR3 spells CASGGSGIDTQYF. The CDR3 DNA reads as TGTGCCAGCGGGGGGAGTGGGATAGATACGCAGTATTTT. Complete variable domain (other parts from reference TRBV5-6 and TRBJ2-3): DAGVTQSPTHLIKTRGQQVTLRCSPKSGHDTVSWYQQALGQGPQFIFQYYEEEERQRGNFPDRFSGHQFPNYSSELNVNALLLGDSALYLCASGGSGIDTQYFGPGTRLTVL.

The chain has TRBV25-1 and TRBJ2-7, with 8 bases fitting TRBD1. J was trimmed by 2 bases and V by 4 bases; bases with no gene match: 10. Germline-derived CDR1 and CDR2 are MGHDK and SYGVNS. CDR3 length equals 16 residues. The CDR3 spells CASSGFPGQVTYEQYF. The CDR3 DNA sequence: TGTGCCAGCAGTGGATTCCCGGGACAGGTAACCTACGAGCAGTACTTC.